The clone carrying this T cell receptor beta chain has more than one count but fewer than ten. The data derive from a study of cytomegalovirus exposure and HLA in healthy donors. The V gene's germline CDR1 is LGHNA and CDR2 YNFKEQ. The CDR3 sequence is 15 residues long. Trimming cost V 0 bases and J 0 bases, with 8 bases left between them. Clones were read by immunoSEQ multiplex PCR, and TCRdb kept only the in-frame ones, dropping some. Altogether roughly 330,000 clones are present, approximately 86% being singletons, with the ten largest covering approximately 1.1%. The chain links TRBV4-2 to TRBJ1-1; D perhaps matches TRBD1 (5 bases). The TCR sequence derives from a woman in her 30s in good health and CMV-seropositive. Sequencing was done on a sample of PBMCs. The CDR3 reads CASSQEQEVNTEAFF. Written as DNA, the CDR3 is TGTGCCAGCAGCCAAGAACAGGAGGTGAACACTGAAGCTTTCTTT.